This T cell receptor (beta chain) comes out of a study of T cells in tumors after PD-1 blockade. At the level of the study: Some patients also took daily vismodegib 150 mg during anti-PD-1 treatment. Peripheral blood samples averaged roughly 40,000 unique clonotypes and about 120,000 templates.

There are a few counts of this clone. Clones were read by immunoSEQ multiplex PCR, and TCRdb kept only the in-frame ones, dropping some. Of about 47,000 clones in the sample, about four fifths were seen once. V was cut by 2 bases and J by 6 bases, with 17 bases left in between. The CDR3 has 16 amino acids. CDR1 and CDR2 (germline): SGHRS, YFSETQ. The sequencing here drew on PBMCs, taken before anti-PD-1 treatment. This sequence originates from a human donor with basal cell carcinoma. The rearrangement links TRBV5-1 to TRBJ2-2, with D possibly TRBD1 on 7 matching bases. CDR3 amino acids: CASSFGGTVRAGELFF. Here the CDR3 DNA reads TGCGCCAGCAGCTTTGGAGGGACAGTTCGCGCCGGGGAGCTGTTTTTT.